A single sample gave rise to the 2 T cell receptor beta chains below, sequenced in a study of radiotherapy plus CTLA-4 blockade in lung cancer. The table came from immunoSEQ multiplex PCR; TCRdb's copy has only in-frame clones and leaves some out. The repertoire holds tens of thousands of clones, approximately 85% seen once, with approximately 4.8% in the top ten. Specimen: peripheral blood, collected from a patient treated with radiotherapy plus ipilimumab. The receptors derive from a human donor with non-small cell lung cancer whose response to radiotherapy plus ipilimumab could not be evaluated.

The chain recombines TRBV7-3 with TRBJ1-1; 7 positions match TRBD1. Trimming removed 0 bases from V and 3 bases from J; junction bases left unmatched: 4. This CDR3 has 15 residues. Germline values: CDR1 SGHTA, CDR2 FQGTGA. The CDR3 is CASSLTRGLDTEAFF. CDR3 DNA sequence: TGTGCCAGCAGCTTAACTAGGGGGCTGGACACTGAAGCTTTCTTT.

The chain is built from TRBV30 and TRBJ1-4; the match to TRBD1 covers 8 bases. From germline, CDR1 is GTSNPN and CDR2 SVGIG (reference sequence). CDR3 length: 14 amino acids. The trim removed 0 bases at V and 4 bases at J, leaving 1 base unmatched. CDR3 loop: CAWSVDRVNEKLFF. The CDR3 region has the DNA TGTGCCTGGAGTGTGGACAGGGTTAATGAAAAACTGTTTTTT.